A selection of T cell receptor beta chains follows, all from one sample in a study of blood T cell repertoires in COVID-19. Produced via immunoSEQ multiplex PCR; TCRdb's table is partial and in-frame only. The sample carries some 97,000 clones, 65% to 90% recorded once. The sample comprised PBMCs or T cells enriched from blood (not recorded which). The receptors were gathered from a woman between 45 and 60 years old who had recovered from COVID-19. Each CDR3 is given with its conserved first and last residue. The D gene is left open where the match is weak. Size values are once, few and many counts, or a class for expanded clones, and some rows have none.

NA | TRBJ2-1 | TRBD2 | TRBV5-1 | TGCGCCAGCAGCTCTACCAGAGGACTAGCGGGAATTTCCGGTGAGCAGTTCTTC | CASSSTRGLAGISGEQFF
once | TRBJ2-1 | NA | TRBV18 | TGTGCCACCTCACGGGCTGGGTTCTTCTACAATGAGCAGTTCTTC | CATSRAGFFYNEQFF
NA | TRBJ2-1 | TRBD2 | TRBV10-3 | TGTGCCATCAGCGGGACTAGCGGGGATGATGAGCAGTTCTTC | CAISGTSGDDEQFF
NA | TRBJ2-3 | NA | TRBV19 | TGTGCCAGTAGTATACGAGGGGGAATTAGCACAGATACGCAGTATTTT | CASSIRGGISTDTQYF
NA | TRBJ1-2 | TRBD1 | TRBV7-8 | TGTGCCAGCAGCTCCTCGACAGGGGTGCGCGGCTACACCTTC | CASSSSTGVRGYTF
NA | TRBJ2-3 | TRBD1 | TRBV11-3 | TGTGCCAGCAGCCTCGGGACAGCTTACACAGATACGCAGTATTTT | CASSLGTAYTDTQYF
NA | TRBJ2-7 | NA | TRBV6-5 | TGTGTCACGACGGGCAGGGTTATATCGGAGCAGTACTTC | CVTTGRVISEQYF
once | TRBJ2-7 | NA | TRBV7-2 | TGTGCCAGCAGCTCCTGGACAAACTACGAGCAGTACTTC | CASSSWTNYEQYF
NA | TRBJ2-3 | TRBD2 | TRBV30 | TGTGCCTGCCCCCTAGCGGGAGGGCTTAGAGATACGCAGTATTTT | CACPLAGGLRDTQYF
NA | TRBJ2-3 | NA | TRBV5-5 | TGTGCCAGCAGCGGGGGGAGTTGGGCAGATACGCAGTATTTT | CASSGGSWADTQYF
NA | TRBJ1-1 | NA | TRBV2 | TGTGCCAGCAGTACCATCGGGGGGGACACTGAAGCTTTCTTT | CASSTIGGDTEAFF
NA | TRBJ2-3 | TRBD2 | TRBV30 | TGTGCCTGGAGGACTCGGGCCGCCGGGACTACGGTTTGGGATACGCAGTATTTT | CAWRTRAAGTTVWDTQYF
NA | TRBJ1-2 | NA | TRBV27 | TGTGCCAGCAGATTCCGTGGAGGGCCAATTTATGGCTACACCTTC | CASRFRGGPIYGYTF
NA | TRBJ2-7 | TRBD1 | TRBV5-1 | TGCGCCAGCAGCTTGGTGGGGACAGCCGCCTACGAGCAGTACTTC | CASSLVGTAAYEQYF
NA | TRBJ1-4 | NA | TRBV6-1 | TGTGCCAGCAGTGAAGCCAGGGCCGGAAAACTGTTTTTT | CASSEARAGKLFF
NA | TRBJ1-2 | NA | TRBV19 | TGTGCCAGTACCACAGACAGCGGGGGCTATGGCTACACCTTC | CASTTDSGGYGYTF
NA | TRBJ2-5 | TRBD2 | TRBV7-9 | TGTGCCAGCTCCCTCTCTTCGGGGGGGGGAGAGACCCAGTACTTC | CASSLSSGGGETQYF
NA | TRBJ1-1 | NA | TRBV9 | TGTGCCAGCAGCGTAGCAGGGTACACTGAAGCTTTCTTT | CASSVAGYTEAFF
NA | TRBJ2-2 | NA | TRBV10-3 | TGTGCCATCAGTGAGTCAACTACAGGCGGCCAAGGGGAGCTGTTTTTT | CAISESTTGGQGELFF
NA | TRBJ1-4 | TRBD1 | TRBV5-5 | TGTGCCAGCAGGCCACAGGGGGCACGGGAAAAACTGTTTTTT | CASRPQGAREKLFF
NA | TRBJ1-1 | NA | TRBV20-1 | TGCAGTGCTAACAAGGAGGCTGAAGCTTTCTTT | CSANKEAEAFF
NA | TRBJ2-3 | NA | TRBV5-8 | TGTGCCAGCAGCTTGGGTGGGCATCTTGGTACGCAGTATTTT | CASSLGGHLGTQYF
NA | TRBJ2-7 | TRBD1 | TRBV11-2 | TGTGCCAGCAGCCGGGGAGGGACAGGGAGGATCGAGCAGTACTTC | CASSRGGTGRIEQYF
NA | TRBJ1-1 | NA | TRBV2 | TGTGCCAGCAGTGAAGACAGGTTTGAAGCTTTCTTT | CASSEDRFEAFF
NA | TRBJ2-7 | TRBD1 | TRBV28 | TGTGCCAGCAGTGGCACAGGGGACGACGAGCAGTACTTC | CASSGTGDDEQYF
NA | TRBJ2-7 | TRBD1 | TRBV23-1 | TGCGCCAGCAGTCAATCCAGGGGGACAGGTTACTACGAGCAGTACTTC | CASSQSRGTGYYEQYF
few | TRBJ1-2 | TRBD1 | TRBV30 | TGTGCCTGGGGGGGACAGGGTGAAGGCTACACCTTC | CAWGGQGEGYTF
NA | TRBJ2-6 | NA | TRBV14 | TGTGCCAGCAGCCTACTAGGTGTTACTGGGGCCAACGTCCTGACTTTC | CASSLLGVTGANVLTF
NA | TRBJ1-6 | TRBD1 | TRBV2 | TGTGCCAGCAGTGAACGGCAGGGGGTAAATTCACCCCTCCACTTT | CASSERQGVNSPLHF
NA | TRBJ1-2 | NA | TRBV19 | TGTGCCAGTAGTCTTACGGGAGTAGCTAACTATGGCTACACCTTC | CASSLTGVANYGYTF
few | TRBJ2-2 | TRBD2 | TRBV5-8 | TGTGCCAGCAGCTCCCGGACTAGTCAGACCGGGGAGCTGTTTTTT | CASSSRTSQTGELFF
once | TRBJ2-3 | TRBD1 | TRBV9 | TGTGCCAGCAGCCCCCAGACAGGGTCGGGAGATACGCAGTATTTT | CASSPQTGSGDTQYF
NA | TRBJ1-6 | TRBD1 | TRBV6-4 | TGTGCCAGCAGTGACAAGGGACAGGGAAATTCACCCCTCCACTTT | CASSDKGQGNSPLHF
NA | TRBJ1-1 | NA | TRBV11-3 | TGTGCCAGCAGCCGCGGAGAGGACACTGAAGCTTTCTTT | CASSRGEDTEAFF
NA | TRBJ2-5 | TRBD1 | TRBV13 | TGTGCCAGCTTGTATAACGACAGGGCACCTCAAGAGACCCAGTACTTC | CASLYNDRAPQETQYF
NA | TRBJ1-1 | NA | TRBV28 | TGTGCCAGCAGTTCCCGGACAGTAGCGACTGAAGCTTTCTTT | CASSSRTVATEAFF
NA | TRBJ1-1 | TRBD1 | TRBV7-3 | TGTGCCAGCAGCCCAACGACAGGGGGCACTGAAGCTTTCTTT | CASSPTTGGTEAFF
NA | TRBJ2-7 | NA | TRBV20-1 | TGCAGTGCTAGGGAGTCCTACGAGCAGTACTTC | CSARESYEQYF
NA | TRBJ1-2 | TRBD1 | TRBV2 | TGTGCCAGCAATCCCTCCGGGACAGGTTATGGCTACACCTTC | CASNPSGTGYGYTF
once | TRBJ2-1 | NA | TRBV19 | TGTGCCAGTAGTACCGACTTGGAGCAGTTCTTC | CASSTDLEQFF
NA | TRBJ1-3 | NA | TRBV25-1 | TGTGCCAGCAGTTTCTCAGGTACTGGAAACACCATATATTTT | CASSFSGTGNTIYF
once | TRBJ2-3 | TRBD2 | TRBV7-6 | TGTGCCAGCAGCTTATCGGGCGGGGGAAGCACAGATACGCAGTATTTT | CASSLSGGGSTDTQYF
NA | TRBJ1-2 | NA | TRBV18 | TGTGCCAGCTCACCGACAGGCTATGGCTACACCTTC | CASSPTGYGYTF
few | TRBJ1-5 | TRBD1 | TRBV28 | TGTGCCAGCGTACACCCACAGGGGCATCAGCCCCAGCATTTT | CASVHPQGHQPQHF
NA | TRBJ2-7 | NA | TRBV6-5 | TGTGCCAGCAGTTACTCGAGTCTCGATCCTTCATTCGAGCAGTACTTC | CASSYSSLDPSFEQYF
NA | TRBJ1-4 | NA | TRBV21-1 | TGTGCCAGCAGCAAAGCGAGCCAGGGGGCGGTGAGGCCCGGCTTTAATAATGAAAAACTGTTTTTT | CASSKASQGAVRPGFNNEKLFF
few | TRBJ2-2 | NA | TRBV7-8 | TGTGCCAGCACCGAGGGGGATAACACCGGGGAGCTGTTTTTT | CASTEGDNTGELFF
NA | TRBJ1-2 | NA | TRBV5-5 | TGTGCCAGCAGCTTGGGGCAGGGGAGGGGAGCTAACTATGGCTACACCTTC | CASSLGQGRGANYGYTF